A selection of T cell receptor beta chains follows, all from one sample in a study of blood T cell repertoires in COVID-19. Profiling relied on immunoSEQ multiplex PCR, and the TCRdb table lists in-frame clones only, not all of them. Among about half a million clones listed, roughly 89% were seen once. Sequenced input: peripheral blood. The receptors were sampled from a man between 18 and 35 years old with COVID-19, enrolled during active disease. CDR3s include the opening cysteine and the closing phenylalanine or tryptophan. The order of the fields is J gene, V gene, D gene, CDR3 length, clone size, CDR3 protein, CDR3 DNA. D genes are given only for firm matches. Clone size is given for some rows only: seen once, a few or many times, or a class if the clone is expanded.

>TRBJ1-3|TRBV3-1/TRBV3-2|.|14|few
CASSQKGPRVTIYF
TGTGCCAGCAGCCAAAAAGGGCCGCGGGTCACCATATATTTT
>TRBJ2-1|TRBV15|.|12|.
CATSNSYNEQFF
TGTGCCACCAGCAACAGCTACAATGAGCAGTTCTTC
>TRBJ2-5|TRBV2|TRBD1|12|.
CASKDRAETQYF
TGTGCCAGCAAGGACAGGGCTGAGACCCAGTACTTC
>TRBJ2-1|TRBV7-6|TRBD2|15|.
CASSQAGGPSNEQFF
TGTGCCAGCAGCCAAGCGGGGGGGCCGTCGAATGAGCAGTTCTTC
>TRBJ1-2|TRBV3-1/TRBV3-2|.|13|.
CASSQQGFYGYTF
TGTGCCAGCAGCCAACAGGGGTTTTATGGCTACACCTTC
>TRBJ1-1|TRBV3-1/TRBV3-2|.|14|.
CASSPRGMNTEAFF
TGTGCCAGCAGCCCCAGGGGAATGAACACTGAAGCTTTCTTT
>TRBJ2-6|TRBV2|TRBD1|15|.
CASSTGGPGANVLTF
TGTGCCAGCAGTACAGGGGGGCCTGGGGCCAACGTCCTGACTTTC
>TRBJ1-6|TRBV19|TRBD1|14|.
CASTGDRGISPLHF
TGTGCCAGCACCGGGGACAGGGGAATTTCACCCCTCCACTTT
>TRBJ2-5|TRBV27|TRBD1|16|.
CASSPQDRVLGETQYF
TGTGCCAGCAGTCCCCAGGACAGGGTCTTAGGAGAGACCCAGTACTTC
>TRBJ2-7|TRBV5-1|TRBD1|14|.
CASSHGDRAYQQYF
TGCGCCAGCAGCCACGGGGACAGGGCCTATCAGCAGTACTTC
>TRBJ1-1|TRBV6-2/TRBV6-3|TRBD1|18|.
CASSYRGGQGPMNTEAFF
TGTGCCAGCAGTTACAGGGGGGGACAGGGGCCGATGAACACTGAAGCTTTCTTT
>TRBJ2-5|TRBV3-1/TRBV3-2|TRBD2|15|.
CASSPPSGRGKTQYF
TGTGCCAGCAGCCCACCTAGCGGGAGGGGGAAGACCCAGTACTTC
>TRBJ2-2|TRBV25-1|.|16|.
CASSEYLGQGPGELFF
TGTGCCAGCAGTGAATATCTAGGCCAGGGCCCCGGGGAGCTGTTTTTT
>TRBJ2-3|TRBV5-4|TRBD1|13|.
CASKMTGEDTQYF
TGTGCCAGCAAAATGACAGGGGAAGATACGCAGTATTTT
>TRBJ2-1|TRBV5-1|TRBD1|12|.
CASSVTGGASFF
TGCGCCAGCAGCGTGACAGGGGGCGCTTCGTTCTTC
>TRBJ2-7|TRBV2|TRBD1|15|.
CASSENRGFIYEQYF
TGTGCCAGCAGTGAGAACAGGGGGTTTATCTACGAGCAGTACTTC
>TRBJ1-2|TRBV3-1/TRBV3-2|.|12|.
CASSQTEGGYTF
TGTGCCAGCAGCCAAACCGAGGGTGGCTACACCTTC
>TRBJ2-1|TRBV10-2|TRBD2|15|.
CAARLAGSSYNEQFF
TGCGCCGCGAGACTAGCGGGGAGCTCCTACAATGAGCAGTTCTTC
>TRBJ2-2|TRBV6-5|TRBD1|15|.
CASSLNRGGGGELFF
TGTGCCAGCAGTCTAAACAGGGGCGGAGGAGGGGAGCTGTTTTTT
>TRBJ2-5|TRBV2|.|12|.
CASGPGQETQYF
TGTGCCAGCGGGCCAGGTCAAGAGACCCAGTACTTC